These 2 T cell receptor beta chains originate from one sample sequenced in a study of blood T cell repertoires in COVID-19. The method was immunoSEQ multiplex PCR; TCRdb's version includes in-frame clones alone and lacks a portion of them. This sample has over 100,000 clones, with 75% to 90% found just once. Material: peripheral blood. Every receptor here comes from a man aged 65 to 79 with acute or convalescent COVID-19.

The J gene is TRBJ2-1, the V gene TRBV29-1; TRBD2 agrees at 12 bases. The length of the CDR3 is 14 residues. V trimming: 6 bases; J trimming: 4 bases; junction bases outside the gene matches: 4. Germline CDR1 and CDR2: SQVTM and ANQGSEA. Here the CDR3 reads CSVRTSGTYNEQFF. For the CDR3, the DNA is TGCAGCGTCAGGACTAGCGGGACTTACAATGAGCAGTTCTTC.

CDR3 sequence reads: CSAIEREGSNEQYF. CDR3 coding DNA: TGCAGTGCTATTGAGCGGGAGGGCTCAAACGAGCAGTACTTC. The genes are TRBV20-1 and TRBJ2-7, with 10 positions matching TRBD2. The germline CDR1 and CDR2 sequences are DFQATT and SNEGSKA (reference sequence). The J segment lost 5 bases and the V segment lost 4 bases, leaving 8 bases of the junction unmatched. CDR3 length: 14 amino acids.